This is a list of T cell receptor beta chains from one sample in a study of CD4 and CD8 cells across lung adenocarcinoma regions. TCRdb ran MiXCR on the PCR reads and lists one entry per CDR3 protein. Altogether about 12,000 distinct CDR3 sequences are present, around half being singletons, with the ten largest covering approximately 24%. Sequencing used CD8+ T cells from the margin of a lung tumor. Every receptor here comes from a female donor with lung adenocarcinoma. The CD4 and CD8 labels of this study may be unreliable. CDR3s include the opening cysteine and the closing phenylalanine or tryptophan. Fields, in order: J gene, clone size, D gene, V gene, CDR3 DNA, CDR3 protein. D genes are given only for firm matches. Not every row has a clone size; where given, it reads once, few, many or a size class.

j_call: TRBJ1-1; clone_size: many; d_call: NA; v_call: TRBV10-1; cdr3_nt: TGCGCCAGCAGTGAGTCGATGGAGGTGGATGAAGCTTTCTTT; cdr3_aa: CASSESMEVDEAFF
j_call: TRBJ2-3; clone_size: few; d_call: NA; v_call: TRBV6-1; cdr3_nt: TGTGCCAGCAGTACCGGGGCAGATACGCAGTATTTT; cdr3_aa: CASSTGADTQYF
j_call: TRBJ2-7; clone_size: many; d_call: NA; v_call: TRBV6-5; cdr3_nt: TGTGCCAGCAGTTACTCGTTTTCGGGTGGCGACGAGCAGTACTTC; cdr3_aa: CASSYSFSGGDEQYF
j_call: TRBJ2-3; clone_size: many; d_call: NA; v_call: TRBV11-2; cdr3_nt: TGTGCCAGCAGCTTCCTTGGACGGACAGATACGCAGTATTTT; cdr3_aa: CASSFLGRTDTQYF
j_call: TRBJ2-3; clone_size: NA; d_call: NA; v_call: TRBV10-2; cdr3_nt: TGCGCCAGCAAATCTAGCGGCACAGATACGCAGTATTTT; cdr3_aa: CASKSSGTDTQYF
j_call: TRBJ2-7; clone_size: few; d_call: NA; v_call: TRBV6-1; cdr3_nt: TGTGCCAGCAGTGGGACAGAGTACGAGCAGTACTTC; cdr3_aa: CASSGTEYEQYF
j_call: TRBJ2-7; clone_size: NA; d_call: TRBD2; v_call: TRBV15; cdr3_nt: TGTGCCACCAGCAGAGAAAAGCGGGGGGCGGCTGAAGAGCAGTACTTC; cdr3_aa: CATSREKRGAAEEQYF
j_call: TRBJ2-3; clone_size: few; d_call: TRBD1; v_call: TRBV9; cdr3_nt: TGTGCCAGTGGGGGGACAGGGTCAGATACGCAGTATTTT; cdr3_aa: CASGGTGSDTQYF
j_call: TRBJ2-4; clone_size: NA; d_call: TRBD1; v_call: TRBV6-1; cdr3_nt: TGTGCCAGCAGTCCCCCTGGGACAGGAGGAAACATTCTGAACTTC; cdr3_aa: CASSPPGTGGNILNF
j_call: TRBJ2-5; clone_size: NA; d_call: NA; v_call: TRBV10-2; cdr3_nt: TGCGCCAGCAGAAGGGAAGAGACCCAGTACTTC; cdr3_aa: CASRREETQYF
j_call: TRBJ2-1; clone_size: few; d_call: NA; v_call: TRBV27; cdr3_nt: TGTGCCAGCAGTTCCGCGACTTGGGGGTTCGATGAGCAGTTCTTC; cdr3_aa: CASSSATWGFDEQFF
j_call: TRBJ2-4; clone_size: NA; d_call: NA; v_call: TRBV7-2; cdr3_nt: TGTGCCAGCAGCTTAGTGGGGGGGGCCGGAAACATTCAGTACTTC; cdr3_aa: CASSLVGGAGNIQYF
j_call: TRBJ2-1; clone_size: NA; d_call: TRBD2; v_call: TRBV5-1; cdr3_nt: TGCGCCAGCAGCTTGGTAGCGGGGTATGAGCAGTTCTTC; cdr3_aa: CASSLVAGYEQFF
j_call: TRBJ2-3; clone_size: NA; d_call: TRBD2; v_call: TRBV4-1; cdr3_nt: TGCGCCAGCAGCCCCGAACGGGCGGGGGGGCCCACAGATACGCAGTATTTT; cdr3_aa: CASSPERAGGPTDTQYF
j_call: TRBJ1-2; clone_size: medium-sized; d_call: TRBD1; v_call: TRBV6-1; cdr3_nt: TGTGCCAGCAGTGATGGGACAGGGGGTGGCTACACCTTC; cdr3_aa: CASSDGTGGGYTF
j_call: TRBJ1-1; clone_size: NA; d_call: NA; v_call: TRBV6-5; cdr3_nt: TGTGCCAGCAGTTACGCGGGGAACACTGAAGCTTTCTTT; cdr3_aa: CASSYAGNTEAFF
j_call: TRBJ2-1; clone_size: few; d_call: NA; v_call: TRBV4-1; cdr3_nt: TGCGCCAGCAGCCAAAAAAGGCCGCAGGGTGCCCCCTACAATGAGCAGTTCTTC; cdr3_aa: CASSQKRPQGAPYNEQFF
j_call: TRBJ2-3; clone_size: NA; d_call: NA; v_call: TRBV10-1; cdr3_nt: TGCGGCGGCTCGGGGCTGAGAGCCACAAACATTCAGTATTTT; cdr3_aa: CGGSGLRATNIQYF
j_call: TRBJ2-1; clone_size: NA; d_call: TRBD2; v_call: TRBV6-5; cdr3_nt: TGTGCCAGCAGGTACCAGCGGGGGCAAGAGACCCAGTTCTTC; cdr3_aa: CASRYQRGQETQFF
j_call: TRBJ1-2; clone_size: NA; d_call: NA; v_call: TRBV27; cdr3_nt: TGTGCCAGCAGTTTGACCGGGGGGCGCCGGTATGGCTACACCTTC; cdr3_aa: CASSLTGGRRYGYTF
j_call: TRBJ1-1; clone_size: NA; d_call: NA; v_call: TRBV5-1; cdr3_nt: TGCGCCAGCAGCTTGGAAATGTGGGGAGCGGGTGAAGCTTTCTTT; cdr3_aa: CASSLEMWGAGEAFF
j_call: TRBJ2-7; clone_size: NA; d_call: TRBD1; v_call: TRBV20-1; cdr3_nt: TGCAGTGCCCCGGGACAGGGAGGCTCCTACGAGCAGTACTTC; cdr3_aa: CSAPGQGGSYEQYF
j_call: TRBJ2-7; clone_size: many; d_call: NA; v_call: TRBV6-1; cdr3_nt: TGTGCCAGTTCCGGGAGGTTATGGGACACTCTCTCCCACGAGCAGTACTTC; cdr3_aa: CASSGRLWDTLSHEQYF
j_call: TRBJ2-3; clone_size: NA; d_call: NA; v_call: TRBV6-1; cdr3_nt: TGTGCCAGCAGCGAGGCGGGGCTGACAGGCGCAGATACGCAGTATTTT; cdr3_aa: CASSEAGLTGADTQYF
j_call: TRBJ2-4; clone_size: NA; d_call: NA; v_call: TRBV10-1; cdr3_nt: TGCGCCACGGAACTGGGAGCCAAAGACATTCAGTACTTT; cdr3_aa: CATELGAKDIQYF
j_call: TRBJ1-4; clone_size: NA; d_call: TRBD1; v_call: TRBV4-1; cdr3_nt: TGCGCCAGCAGCGAGGCACAGGGGGCAGGTGAAAAACTGTTTTTT; cdr3_aa: CASSEAQGAGEKLFF
j_call: TRBJ2-4; clone_size: once; d_call: NA; v_call: TRBV6-1; cdr3_nt: TGTGCCAGCAGTGAAGGAGGGGAGCGAGACATTCAGTACTTC; cdr3_aa: CASSEGGERDIQYF
j_call: TRBJ2-3; clone_size: NA; d_call: TRBD2; v_call: TRBV11-2; cdr3_nt: TGTGCCAGCAGCTTAAGCGGGGAGGGCACAGATACGCAGTATTTT; cdr3_aa: CASSLSGEGTDTQYF
j_call: TRBJ2-7; clone_size: NA; d_call: NA; v_call: TRBV10-1; cdr3_nt: TGCGCCAGCAGTGAGCAAGGGGGTACTGGCAATGAGCAGTACTTC; cdr3_aa: CASSEQGGTGNEQYF
j_call: TRBJ2-5; clone_size: NA; d_call: TRBD1; v_call: TRBV6-1; cdr3_nt: TGTGTCAGCAGGGGCCCAGGGGGCCGTGGCCAAGAGACCCAGTACTTT; cdr3_aa: CVSRGPGGRGQETQYF
j_call: TRBJ2-6; clone_size: medium-sized; d_call: NA; v_call: TRBV12-3/TRBV12-4; cdr3_nt: TGTGCCAGCAGTTTAGGGGACATCAACGTCCTGACTTTC; cdr3_aa: CASSLGDINVLTF
j_call: TRBJ2-1; clone_size: NA; d_call: NA; v_call: TRBV6-1; cdr3_nt: TGTGCCAGGGGATTCTCGGGGGCTAGCGGCGATGCGCAGTTTTTC; cdr3_aa: CARGFSGASGDAQFF
j_call: TRBJ2-7; clone_size: many; d_call: TRBD2; v_call: TRBV6-1; cdr3_nt: TGTGCCAGCAGGGCCCCGGGACTAGCGGCCGGAGGGAACGAGCAGTACTTC; cdr3_aa: CASRAPGLAAGGNEQYF
j_call: TRBJ2-3; clone_size: NA; d_call: TRBD1; v_call: TRBV4-1; cdr3_nt: TGCGCCAGCAGCCCAAGTCCGACAGGGCCATATGACAAAGAGACCCAGTACTTT; cdr3_aa: CASSPSPTGPYDKETQYF
j_call: TRBJ1-2; clone_size: medium-sized; d_call: NA; v_call: TRBV6-5; cdr3_nt: TGTGCCAGCCAAACAAGGGTTTTTAACTATGGCTACACCTTC; cdr3_aa: CASQTRVFNYGYTF
j_call: TRBJ2-3; clone_size: NA; d_call: TRBD2; v_call: TRBV9; cdr3_nt: TGTGCCAGCAGCGCACGTAGCCTCCTAGCGGGGGGAGGTATAGATACGCAGTATTTT; cdr3_aa: CASSARSLLAGGGIDTQYF